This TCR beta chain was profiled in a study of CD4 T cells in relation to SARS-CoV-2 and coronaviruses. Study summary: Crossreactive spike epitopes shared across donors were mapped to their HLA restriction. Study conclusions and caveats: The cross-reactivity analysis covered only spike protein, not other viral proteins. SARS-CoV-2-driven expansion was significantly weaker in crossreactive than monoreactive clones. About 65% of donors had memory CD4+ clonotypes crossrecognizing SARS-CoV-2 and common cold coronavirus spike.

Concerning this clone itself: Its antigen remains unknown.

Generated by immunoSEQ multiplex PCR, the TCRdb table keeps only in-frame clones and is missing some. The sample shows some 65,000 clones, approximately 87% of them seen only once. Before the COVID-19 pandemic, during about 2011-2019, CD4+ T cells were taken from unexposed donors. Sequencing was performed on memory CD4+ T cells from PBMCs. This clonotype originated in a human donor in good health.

The CDR3 protein is CASSDMAELEQYF. In nucleotides, the CDR3 is TGTGCCAGCAGTGATATGGCGGAGCTTGAGCAGTACTTC. The chain uses TRBV6-1 and TRBJ2-7; D remains unclear. The CDR3 is 13 residues long. V lost 3 bases, J lost 7 bases, and 13 bases lay in between. CDR1 and CDR2 (germline): MNHNS, SASEGT.